The table lists the clone carrying this TCR beta chain with many counts. Germline V gene data show CDR1 as SGHRS and CDR2 as YFSETQ. V gave up 0 bases and J gave up 2 bases, with 6 bases separating them. The CDR3 length is 13 residues. TCRdb fed the RT-PCR reads into MiXCR, producing one record per CDR3 protein. The sample lists about 680,000 distinct CDR3 sequences, more than 13% occurring once. Source material: memory CD4+ T cells from blood. This sequence joins TRBV5-1 and TRBJ2-7; no firm D call. This TCR came from a female donor in good health, serving as a healthy control. The CDR3 here is CASSLAATYEQYF. For the CDR3, the DNA is TGCGCCAGCAGCTTGGCGGCCACCTACGAGCAGTACTTC.